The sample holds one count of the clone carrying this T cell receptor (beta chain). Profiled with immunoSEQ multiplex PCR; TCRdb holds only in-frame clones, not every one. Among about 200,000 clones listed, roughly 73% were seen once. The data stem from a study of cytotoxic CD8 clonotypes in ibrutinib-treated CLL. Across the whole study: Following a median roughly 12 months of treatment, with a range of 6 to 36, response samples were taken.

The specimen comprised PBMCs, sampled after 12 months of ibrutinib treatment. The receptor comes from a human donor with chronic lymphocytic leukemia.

The CDR3 DNA follows: TGTGCCAGCAGCCGGTGGGACAGAATTTACGAGCAGTACTTC. As protein: CASSRWDRIYEQYF. This rearrangement joins TRBV11-1 to TRBJ2-7; 7 nucleotides align to TRBD1. Trimming at V came to 5 bases and at J to 4 bases, leaving 8 bases not matched to a gene. CDR1 and CDR2 (germline): SGHAT, FQDESV (reference sequence). The CDR3 has 14 amino acids. The entire variable domain, with the rest obtained from reference TRBV11-1 and TRBJ2-7, is as follows: EAEVAQSPRYKITEKSQAVAFWCDPISGHATLYWYRQILGQGPELLVQFQDESVVDDSQLPKDRFSAERLKGVDSTLKIQPAELGDSAMYLCASSRWDRIYEQYFGPGTRLTVT.